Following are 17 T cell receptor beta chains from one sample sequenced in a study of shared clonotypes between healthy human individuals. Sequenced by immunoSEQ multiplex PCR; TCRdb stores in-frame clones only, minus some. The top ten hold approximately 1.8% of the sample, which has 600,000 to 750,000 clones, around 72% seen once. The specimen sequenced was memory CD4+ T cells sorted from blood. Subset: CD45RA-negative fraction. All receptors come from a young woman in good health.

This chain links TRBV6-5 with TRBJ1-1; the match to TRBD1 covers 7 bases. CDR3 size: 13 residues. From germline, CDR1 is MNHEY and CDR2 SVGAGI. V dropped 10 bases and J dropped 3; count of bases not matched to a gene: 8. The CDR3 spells CAIRDRVDTEAFF. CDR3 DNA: TGTGCCATCAGAGACAGGGTGGACACTGAAGCTTTCTTT.

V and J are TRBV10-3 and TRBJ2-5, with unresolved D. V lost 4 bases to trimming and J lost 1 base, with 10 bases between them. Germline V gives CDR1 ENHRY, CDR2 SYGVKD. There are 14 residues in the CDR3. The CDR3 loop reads CAISAVVAQETQYF. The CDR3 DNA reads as TGTGCCATCAGTGCAGTCGTTGCCCAAGAGACCCAGTACTTC.

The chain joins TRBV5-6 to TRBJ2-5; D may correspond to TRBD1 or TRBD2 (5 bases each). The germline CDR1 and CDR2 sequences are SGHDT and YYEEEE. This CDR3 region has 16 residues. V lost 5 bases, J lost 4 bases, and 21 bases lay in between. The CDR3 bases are TGTGCCAGCAGTCCGGGTGACCAGGGTGGGGGAGAGACCCAGTACTTC. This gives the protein CASSPGDQGGGETQYF. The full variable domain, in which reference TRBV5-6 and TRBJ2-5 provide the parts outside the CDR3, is DAGVTQSPTHLIKTRGQQVTLRCSPKSGHDTVSWYQQALGQGPQFIFQYYEEEERQRGNFPDRFSGHQFPNYSSELNVNALLLGDSALYLCASSPGDQGGGETQYFGPGTRLLVL.

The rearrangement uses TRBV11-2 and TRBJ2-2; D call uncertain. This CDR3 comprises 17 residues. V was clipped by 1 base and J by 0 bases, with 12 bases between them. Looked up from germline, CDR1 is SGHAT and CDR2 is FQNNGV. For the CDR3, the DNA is TGTGCCAGCAGCTTAGGAGCCACCACCGCGAACACCGGGGAGCTGTTTTTT. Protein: CASSLGATTANTGELFF.

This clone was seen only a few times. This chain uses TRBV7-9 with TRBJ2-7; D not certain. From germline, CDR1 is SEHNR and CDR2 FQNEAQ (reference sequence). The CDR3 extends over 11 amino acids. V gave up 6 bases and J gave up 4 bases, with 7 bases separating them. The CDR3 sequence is CASRRQYEQYF. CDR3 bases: TGTGCCAGCAGACGTCAATACGAGCAGTACTTC.

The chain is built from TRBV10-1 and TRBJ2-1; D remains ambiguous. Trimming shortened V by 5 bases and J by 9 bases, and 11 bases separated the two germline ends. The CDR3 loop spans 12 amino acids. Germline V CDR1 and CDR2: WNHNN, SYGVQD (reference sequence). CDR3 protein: CASSQTVGEQFF. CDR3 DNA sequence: TGCGCCAGCAGTCAGACTGTGGGTGAGCAGTTCTTC.

The CDR3 region is CASSLGPGVEETQYF. For the CDR3, the DNA is TGCGCCAGCAGCTTAGGCCCGGGAGTAGAAGAGACCCAGTACTTC. V and J are TRBV5-1 and TRBJ2-5, with a tentative D call TRBD2 (6 bases). Germline V gene lookup returns CDR1 SGHRS and CDR2 YFSETQ. CDR3 length equals 15 residues. Deletions cut 2 bases from V and 3 bases from J, with 14 bases between.

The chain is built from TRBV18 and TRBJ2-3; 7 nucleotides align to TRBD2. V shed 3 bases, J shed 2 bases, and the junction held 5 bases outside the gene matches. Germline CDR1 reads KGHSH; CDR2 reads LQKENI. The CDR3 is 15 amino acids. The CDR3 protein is CASSPASGNTDTQYF. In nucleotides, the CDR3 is TGTGCCAGCTCACCCGCTAGCGGAAACACAGATACGCAGTATTTT.

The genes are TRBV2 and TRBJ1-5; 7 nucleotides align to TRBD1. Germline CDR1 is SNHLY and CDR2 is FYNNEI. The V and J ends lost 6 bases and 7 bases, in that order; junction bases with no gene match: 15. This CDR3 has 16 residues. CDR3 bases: TGTGCCAGCAGCCGGGGGAATTACAGGGGCAGCCAGCCCCAGCATTTT. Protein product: CASSRGNYRGSQPQHF.

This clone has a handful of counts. Written as DNA, the CDR3 is TGCAGTGTTAAACGGACGGAGGTAGATACGCAGTATTTT. Its translation is CSVKRTEVDTQYF. The V gene is TRBV29-1, the J gene TRBJ2-3; the D gene is possibly TRBD2 (5 bases). Germline V gene data show CDR1 as SQVTM and CDR2 as ANQGSEA. The CDR3 runs 13 residues.

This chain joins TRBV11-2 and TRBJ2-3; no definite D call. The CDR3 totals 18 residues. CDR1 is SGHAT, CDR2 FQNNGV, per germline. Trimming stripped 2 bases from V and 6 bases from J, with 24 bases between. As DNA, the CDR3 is TGTGCCAGCAGCTTAACCTCGGGCTATATCGTTGAACTTGATACGCAGTATTTT. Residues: CASSLTSGYIVELDTQYF.

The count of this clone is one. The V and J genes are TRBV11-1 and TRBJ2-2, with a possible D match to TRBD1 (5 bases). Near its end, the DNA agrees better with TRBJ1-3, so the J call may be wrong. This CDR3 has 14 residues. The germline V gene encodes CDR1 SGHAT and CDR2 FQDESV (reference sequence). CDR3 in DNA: TGTGCCAGCAGCTTCAGGGTCCCTGGAAACACCATATATTTT. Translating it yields CASSFRVPGNTIYF.

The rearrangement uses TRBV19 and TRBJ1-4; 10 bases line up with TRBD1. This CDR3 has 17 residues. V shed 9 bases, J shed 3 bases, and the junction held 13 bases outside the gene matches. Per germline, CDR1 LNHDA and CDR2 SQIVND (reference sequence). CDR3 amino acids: CASTPGTGASANEKLFF. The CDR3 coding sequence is TGTGCCAGCACTCCCGGGACAGGGGCGTCGGCTAATGAAAAACTGTTTTTT.

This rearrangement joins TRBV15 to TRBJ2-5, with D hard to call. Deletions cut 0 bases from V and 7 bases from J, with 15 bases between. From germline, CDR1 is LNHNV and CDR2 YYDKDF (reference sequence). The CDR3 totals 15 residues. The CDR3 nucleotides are TGTGCCACCAGCAGAGATCAGTTCCCCTGGGGGACCCAGTACTTC. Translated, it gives CATSRDQFPWGTQYF. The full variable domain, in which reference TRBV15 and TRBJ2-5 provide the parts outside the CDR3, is DAMVIQNPRYQVTQFGKPVTLSCSQTLNHNVMYWYQQKSSQAPKLLFHYYDKDFNNEADTPDNFQSRRPNTSFCFLDIRSPGLGDTAMYLCATSRDQFPWGTQYFGPGTRLLVL.

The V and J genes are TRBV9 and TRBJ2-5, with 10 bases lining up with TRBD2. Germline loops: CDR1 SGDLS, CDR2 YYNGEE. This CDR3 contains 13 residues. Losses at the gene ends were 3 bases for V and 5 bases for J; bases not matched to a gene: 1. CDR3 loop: CASSATSGETQYF. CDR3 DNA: TGTGCCAGCAGCGCGACTAGCGGGGAGACCCAGTACTTC. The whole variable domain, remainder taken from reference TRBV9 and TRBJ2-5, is DSGVTQTPKHLITATGQRVTLRCSPRSGDLSVYWYQQSLDQGLQFLIQYYNGEERAKGNILERFSAQQFPDLHSELNLSSLELGDSALYFCASSATSGETQYFGPGTRLLVL.

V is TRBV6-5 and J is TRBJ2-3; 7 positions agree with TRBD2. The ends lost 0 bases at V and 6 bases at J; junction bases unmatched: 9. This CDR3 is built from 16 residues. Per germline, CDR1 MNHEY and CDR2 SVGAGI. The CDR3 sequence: CASSYSGAGEVDTQYF. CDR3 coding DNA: TGTGCCAGCAGTTACTCCGGGGCGGGAGAAGTCGATACGCAGTATTTT.

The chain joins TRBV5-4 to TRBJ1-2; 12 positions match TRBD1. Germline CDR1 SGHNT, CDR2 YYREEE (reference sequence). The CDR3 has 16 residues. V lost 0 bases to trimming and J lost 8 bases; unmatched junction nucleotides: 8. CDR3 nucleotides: TGTGCCAGCAGCTTGGCGGGGACAGGGGGCGGTCGGGGCTACACCTTC. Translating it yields CASSLAGTGGGRGYTF.